A single sample is the source of the 9 T cell receptor beta chains below, sequenced in a study of CD8+ T cells in alopecia areata. As the sequencing template, cDNA was produced by extracting RNA and reverse transcribing it. Clones were read by immunoSEQ multiplex PCR, and TCRdb kept only the in-frame ones, dropping some. Of more than 95,000 clones listed, around 50% are singletons. The material sequenced was NKG2D-low CD8+ T cells sorted from blood. The source of these receptors is a human donor with alopecia areata.

This clone was detected only a few times. This chain joins TRBV4-3 and TRBJ2-3; D unresolved. The CDR3 sequence is 12 residues long. V was clipped by 0 bases and J by 7 bases, with 5 bases between them. CDR1 LGHNA and CDR2 YSLEER come from the germline V gene. The CDR3 loop reads CASSQDAYTQYF. As DNA, the CDR3 is TGCGCCAGCAGCCAAGATGCCTATACGCAGTATTTT.

The rearrangement links TRBV5-6 to TRBJ1-1; D call uncertain. Germline V gene sequence: CDR1 SGHDT, CDR2 YYEEEE. With 2 bases removed from V and 0 bases from J, the gap between germline ends came to 11 bases. The CDR3 loop spans 15 amino acids. This CDR3 is CASSFGDGMNTEAFF. In DNA form, the CDR3 reads TGTGCCAGCAGCTTCGGGGATGGTATGAACACTGAAGCTTTCTTT.

This clone was observed a handful of times. This rearrangement joins TRBV29-1 to TRBJ2-6; TRBD1 matches 7 bases. The germline V gene has CDR1 SQVTM and CDR2 ANQGSEA. J gave up 0 bases and V 0 bases, and 11 bases lay outside the gene matches. CDR3 length: 19 residues. The CDR3 spells CSVEDSSGQRYSGANVLTF. The DNA for the CDR3 is TGCAGCGTTGAAGACTCCTCGGGACAGCGATACTCTGGGGCCAACGTCCTGACTTTC.

This clone has a handful of counts. This chain links TRBV29-1 with TRBJ2-2, with 9 bases that match TRBD2. The germline V gene has CDR1 SQVTM and CDR2 ANQGSEA. The CDR3 is 14 amino acids. Trimming removed 2 bases from V and 6 bases from J; junction bases left unmatched: 4. Here the CDR3 reads CSVEPSGIAGELFF. CDR3 nucleotide sequence: TGCAGCGTTGAACCTAGCGGGATCGCCGGGGAGCTGTTTTTT.

The chain recombines TRBV10-1 with TRBJ2-1; D gene uncertain. Germline V lookup: CDR1 WNHNN, CDR2 SYGVQD (reference sequence). The CDR3 totals 10 residues. The CDR3 coding sequence is TGCCCCCCAACCTACAATGAGCAGTTCTTC. Translation gives CPPTYNEQFF.

In this sample, this clone turned up a few times. As DNA, the CDR3 is TGTGCCAGCAGCGTAGACGATGAGCAGTTCTTC. Its protein is CASSVDDEQFF. This chain uses TRBV9 with TRBJ2-1; D unresolved. V was cut by 0 bases and J by 8 bases, with 3 bases left in between. The CDR3 covers 11 residues. The germline V gene encodes CDR1 SGDLS and CDR2 YYNGEE.

This chain uses TRBV29-1 with TRBJ2-2; D ambiguous. V dropped 0 bases and J dropped 3 bases, with 14 bases sitting between them. Germline V gives CDR1 SQVTM, CDR2 ANQGSEA. This CDR3 is built from 16 residues. CDR3 in amino acids: CSVEDVATRDTGELFF. CDR3 DNA sequence: TGCAGCGTTGAAGATGTGGCAACACGTGACACCGGGGAGCTGTTTTTT.

The chain joins TRBV29-1 to TRBJ2-1, with 8 nucleotides matching TRBD1. The CDR3 length is 13 residues. Germline CDR1 reads SQVTM; CDR2 reads ANQGSEA. J was trimmed by 9 bases and V by 4 bases; bases with no gene match: 8. Written as DNA, the CDR3 is TGCAGCGTTGTCAGGGGGCGGACCTTTGAGCAGTTCTTC. This gives the protein CSVVRGRTFEQFF.

The CDR3 is CASSDVTGELFF. In nucleotides, the CDR3 is TGTGCCAGCAGTGACGTCACCGGGGAGCTGTTTTTT. The V gene is TRBV27, the J gene TRBJ2-2; no firm D call. Looked up from germline, CDR1 is MNHEY and CDR2 is SMNVEV (reference sequence). V shed 5 bases and J shed 4 bases, with 5 bases lying between them. CDR3 length: 12 residues.